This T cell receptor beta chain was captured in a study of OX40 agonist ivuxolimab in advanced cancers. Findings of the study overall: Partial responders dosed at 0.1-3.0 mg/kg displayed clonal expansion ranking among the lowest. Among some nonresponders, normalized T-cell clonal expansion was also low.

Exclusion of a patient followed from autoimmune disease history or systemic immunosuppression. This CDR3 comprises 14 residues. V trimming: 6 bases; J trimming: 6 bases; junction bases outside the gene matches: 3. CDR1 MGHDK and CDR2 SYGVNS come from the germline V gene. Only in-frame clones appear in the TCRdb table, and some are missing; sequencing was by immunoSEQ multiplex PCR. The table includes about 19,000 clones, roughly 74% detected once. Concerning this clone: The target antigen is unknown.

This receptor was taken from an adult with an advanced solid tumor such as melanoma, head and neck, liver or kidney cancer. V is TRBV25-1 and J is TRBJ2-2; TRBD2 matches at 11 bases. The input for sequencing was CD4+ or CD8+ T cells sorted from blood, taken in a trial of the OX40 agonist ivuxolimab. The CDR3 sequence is CASSTSGSAGELFF. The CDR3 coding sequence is TGTGCCAGCAGCACTAGCGGGAGTGCCGGGGAGCTGTTTTTT.